This T cell receptor beta chain is drawn from a study of T cells after yellow fever vaccination. Note on this clonotype: What it binds is unknown.

This CDR3 has 14 amino acids. Trimming pared 7 bases from V and 6 bases from J, leaving 13 bases between. General study points: The booster response re-showed most primary clones: 96% CD4, more than 70% CD8. Researchers noted that a small share of clonotypes showed up in both CD4 and CD8 compartments. Contamination of FACS-sorted repertoires by abundant clonotypes from the bulk population could occur.

In making TCR cDNA, 5'RACE template switching added a universal primer site and UMIs to it. One entry per CDR3 protein, called by TCRdb with MiXCR from the 5' RACE reads. The sample lists 200,000 to 300,000 distinct CDR3 sequences; roughly 13% were seen once. This clonotype was obtained from a man aged 25 to 40 who received the YFV17D yellow fever vaccine. The chain uses TRBV12-3 or TRBV12-4 and TRBJ1-6; D is undetermined. The sample in question was CD4+ T cells sorted from PBMCs, obtained 45 days after the yellow fever booster vaccination. The CDR3 sequence: CASMLRTPNSPLHF. The CDR3, as DNA: TGTGCCAGCATGCTCCGGACGCCTAATTCACCCCTCCACTTT.